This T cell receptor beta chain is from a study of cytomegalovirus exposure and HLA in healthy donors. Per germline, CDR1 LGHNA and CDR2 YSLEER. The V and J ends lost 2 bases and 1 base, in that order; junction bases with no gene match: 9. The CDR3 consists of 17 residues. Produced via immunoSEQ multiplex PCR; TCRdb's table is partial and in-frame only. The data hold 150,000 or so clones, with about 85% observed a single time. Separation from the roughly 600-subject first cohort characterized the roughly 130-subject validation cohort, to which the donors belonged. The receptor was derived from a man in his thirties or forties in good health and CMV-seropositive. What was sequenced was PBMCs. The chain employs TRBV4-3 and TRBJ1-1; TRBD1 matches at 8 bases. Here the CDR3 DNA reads TGCGCCAGCAGCCAATCTCCAGCAGGACAGGGGAACACTGAAGCTTTCTTT. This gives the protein CASSQSPAGQGNTEAFF.